A single sample is the source of the 25 T cell receptor beta chains below, sequenced in a study of cytomegalovirus exposure and HLA in healthy donors. Profiled with immunoSEQ multiplex PCR; TCRdb holds only in-frame clones, not every one. The sample carries 150,000 or so clones, roughly 89% recorded once. The sequencing sample was made of PBMCs. The receptor set was obtained from a woman younger than 35 in good health and CMV-seropositive.

This clone occurred once. The chain links TRBV30 to TRBJ2-3; TRBD2 matches at 9 bases. CDR3 length: 15 residues. V dropped 5 bases and J dropped 1; count of bases not matched to a gene: 7. In germline, CDR1 is GTSNPN, CDR2 SVGIG (reference sequence). The DNA for the CDR3 is TGTGCCTGGGGTGATCCTAGCGGGGGCACAGATACGCAGTATTTT. This sequence encodes CAWGDPSGGTDTQYF.

The genes are TRBV7-9 and TRBJ1-1, with TRBD1 identical over 8 bases. This CDR3 has 14 amino acids. CDR1 is SEHNR, CDR2 FQNEAQ, per germline (reference sequence). V was pared by 5 bases and J by 5 bases, with 7 bases of the junction left unmatched. The CDR3 bases are TGTGCCAGCAGCCCCAGGGGGCTTGTGACTGAAGCTTTCTTT. This gives the protein CASSPRGLVTEAFF.

The chain links TRBV2 to TRBJ1-5; possibly TRBD1 for D (5 bases). CDR1 and CDR2 from the germline V gene are SNHLY and FYNNEI. V was trimmed by 4 bases and J by 3 bases, leaving 13 bases between them. The CDR3 covers 15 residues. CDR3 nucleotide sequence: TGTGCCAGCAGTGCGGCGACAGCATCCAATCAGCCCCAGCATTTT. Translating gives CASSAATASNQPQHF.

This chain links TRBV2 with TRBJ1-2; weak D call: TRBD1 (5 bases). Germline values: CDR1 SNHLY, CDR2 FYNNEI. This CDR3 region has 13 residues. V gave up 4 bases and J gave up 4 bases, with 10 bases separating them. CDR3 in amino acids: CASSGRGGYGYTF. CDR3 coding DNA: TGTGCCAGCAGTGGACGGGGGGGCTATGGCTACACCTTC.

V gene TRBV19 combines with J gene TRBJ2-3; no firm D call. The germline V and J ends were trimmed by 0 bases and 7 bases, with 5 bases remaining between them. This CDR3 is 12 amino acids long. Germline V gene data show CDR1 as LNHDA and CDR2 as SQIVND (reference sequence). CDR3 bases: TGTGCCAGTAGTATAGACTCTTATACGCAGTATTTT. Translated, it gives CASSIDSYTQYF.

This chain uses TRBV15 with TRBJ1-1, with 9 bases that match TRBD1. The CDR3 runs to 16 residues. V was clipped by 0 bases and J by 5 bases; unmatched bases: 7. Germline V gene sequence: CDR1 LNHNV, CDR2 YYDKDF (reference sequence). Written as DNA, the CDR3 is TGTGCCACCAGCAGAGATGGCTACGGACAGGGGACTGAAGCTTTCTTT. Translating it yields CATSRDGYGQGTEAFF.

The genes are TRBV27 and TRBJ2-7; 7 bases are a match to TRBD1. Germline loops: CDR1 MNHEY, CDR2 SMNVEV (reference sequence). The CDR3 loop spans 20 amino acids. Losses at the gene ends were 6 bases for V and 0 bases for J; bases not matched to a gene: 23. The CDR3 is CASSNLIDSDRKPFSYEQYF. The CDR3 nucleotides are TGTGCCAGCAGCAACCTTATAGATTCGGACAGGAAGCCTTTCTCCTACGAGCAGTACTTC.

This chain links TRBV14 with TRBJ1-1; tentatively, D is TRBD1 (5 bases). V lost 4 bases, J lost 3 bases, and 12 bases lay in between. Germline-derived CDR1 and CDR2 are SGHDN and FVKESK. The CDR3 consists of 14 residues. CDR3 sequence: CASSLGTAHTEAFF. Here the CDR3 DNA reads TGTGCCAGCAGCCTCGGGACTGCTCACACTGAAGCTTTCTTT.

The chain joins TRBV9 to TRBJ1-2; possibly TRBD1 for D (5 bases). CDR3 length equals 15 residues. Germline V gives CDR1 SGDLS, CDR2 YYNGEE. V lost 0 bases and J lost 2, with 11 bases in between. Here the CDR3 reads CASSVGTFLNYGYTF. The CDR3 nucleotides are TGTGCCAGCAGCGTAGGGACATTTTTAAACTATGGCTACACCTTC.

The gene calls are TRBV16 and TRBJ1-1; the D gene is possibly TRBD1 (5 bases). V dropped 0 bases and J dropped 10 bases, with 18 bases sitting between them. The germline CDR1 and CDR2 sequences are KGHSY and FQNENV. CDR3 size: 15 residues. The CDR3 sequence is CASSQSIGQGSLAFF. The CDR3 bases are TGTGCCAGCAGCCAATCGATCGGGCAGGGCTCCCTAGCTTTCTTT.

The genes are TRBV11-2 and TRBJ1-3; D call uncertain. V gave up 5 bases and J gave up 0 bases, with 11 bases separating them. Germline V gene lookup returns CDR1 SGHAT and CDR2 FQNNGV. The CDR3 is 15 amino acids. CDR3 in amino acids: CASSQFLTSGNTIYF. CDR3 DNA: TGTGCCAGCAGCCAGTTTCTCACCTCTGGAAACACCATATATTTT.

The V and J genes are TRBV18 and TRBJ1-5, with TRBD1 matching 7 bases. CDR3 length: 16 residues. CDR1 KGHSH and CDR2 LQKENI come from the germline V gene. Unmatched junction bases numbered 6, after V lost 4 bases and J lost 0 bases. Here the CDR3 DNA reads TGTGCCAGCTCACAACGCGACAGGGCTAGCAATCAGCCCCAGCATTTT. As protein: CASSQRDRASNQPQHF. The full variable domain, rest sourced from reference TRBV18 and TRBJ1-5, is NAGVMQNPRHLVRRRGQEARLRCSPMKGHSHVYWYRQLPEEGLKFMVYLQKENIIDESGMPKERFSAEFPKEGPSILRIQQVVRGDSAAYFCASSQRDRASNQPQHFGDGTRLSIL.

A few counts support this clone. At one boundary the junction diverges from the germline segment, which might be a read error. This chain links TRBV7-7 with TRBJ1-3; D unresolved. Germline V CDR1 and CDR2: SSHAT, FNYEAQ (reference sequence). This CDR3 contains 13 residues. This CDR3 reads CASSRARGATIYF. The CDR3 DNA is TGTGCTAGCAGCCGCGCCCGGGGTGCCACCATATATTTT.

This chain links TRBV4-3 with TRBJ1-5, with 9 bases identical to TRBD1. Germline V gene sequence: CDR1 LGHNA, CDR2 YSLEER. CDR3 length equals 15 residues. The V segment lost 2 bases and the J segment 6 bases; nucleotides outside the gene matches: 5. The CDR3 loop reads CASSQFTGGSQPQHF. CDR3 nucleotide sequence: TGCGCCAGCAGCCAATTCACAGGGGGCAGTCAGCCCCAGCATTTT.

The chain links TRBV9 to TRBJ1-1; tentative D call: TRBD1 (5 bases). Germline values: CDR1 SGDLS, CDR2 YYNGEE. The CDR3 extends over 13 amino acids. Trimming removed 7 bases from V and 1 base from J, with 11 bases in between. CDR3 sequence (DNA): TGTGCCAGCGGAGGGACCGCGAACACTGAAGCTTTCTTT. It yields the protein CASGGTANTEAFF.

This chain connects TRBV4-1 to TRBJ1-1, with D possibly being TRBD1 (6 bases). Germline V gene data show CDR1 as MGHRA and CDR2 as YSYEKL. CDR3 size: 12 residues. Trimming pared 5 bases from V and 10 bases from J, leaving 14 bases between. CDR3 sequence (DNA): TGCGCCAGCAGCGGTACGGACAGAAGAGCTTTCTTT. Residues: CASSGTDRRAFF.

The chain links TRBV5-1 to TRBJ1-2; 12 nucleotides match TRBD1. Per germline, CDR1 SGHRS and CDR2 YFSETQ. The CDR3 runs 15 residues. V gave up 4 bases and J gave up 4 bases; unmatched junction bases: 5. This CDR3 is CASSPGTGGVYGYTF. Here the CDR3 DNA reads TGCGCCAGCAGCCCCGGGACAGGGGGCGTCTATGGCTACACCTTC.

The genes are TRBV19 and TRBJ2-4; D is undetermined. Looked up from germline, CDR1 is LNHDA and CDR2 is SQIVND (reference sequence). The CDR3 is 15 residues long. V shed 3 bases and J shed 0 bases, with 9 bases lying between them. The CDR3 is CASSIPQLAKNIQYF. The CDR3 DNA reads as TGTGCCAGTAGTATCCCCCAGTTAGCCAAAAACATTCAGTACTTC.

The chain couples TRBV7-9 to TRBJ2-1; 11 bases match TRBD1. The trim removed 3 bases at V and 5 bases at J, leaving 3 bases unmatched. Germline CDR1 reads SEHNR; CDR2 reads FQNEAQ (reference sequence). CDR3 size: 15 residues. The CDR3 is CASSLGDRGNNEQFF. The CDR3 region has the DNA TGTGCCAGCAGCTTGGGGGACAGGGGGAACAATGAGCAGTTCTTC.

The V gene is TRBV5-8, the J gene TRBJ2-7; the D gene is possibly TRBD1 (5 bases). V lost 3 bases, J lost 7 bases, and 17 bases lay in between. The CDR3 extends over 14 amino acids. Looked up from germline, CDR1 is SGHTS and CDR2 is YDEGEE. The CDR3 loop reads CASSSWPRGWEQYF. In DNA form, the CDR3 reads TGTGCCAGCAGCTCTTGGCCTAGGGGTTGGGAGCAGTACTTC.

The V gene is TRBV4-3, the J gene TRBJ2-1; no clear D gene. Trimming shortened V by 4 bases and J by 4 bases, and 8 bases separated the two germline ends. The CDR3 extends over 13 amino acids. CDR1 is LGHNA, CDR2 YSLEER, per germline. CDR3 DNA sequence: TGCGCCAGCAGCCCCTTCAGGTACAATGAGCAGTTCTTC. Protein sequence: CASSPFRYNEQFF.

A few counts support this clone. The chain recombines TRBV28 with TRBJ1-1; tentatively, D is TRBD1 (6 bases). Germline V gene lookup returns CDR1 MDHEN and CDR2 SYDVKM. Deletions cut 8 bases from V and 0 bases from J, with 7 bases between. The length of the CDR3 is 12 residues. The CDR3 sequence: CASRDMNTEAFF. DNA of the CDR3: TGTGCCAGCCGGGACATGAACACTGAAGCTTTCTTT.

The genes are TRBV6-5 and TRBJ1-4, with 7 bases lining up with TRBD1. The CDR3 runs to 14 residues. V shed 6 bases and J 7 bases; nucleotides not matched to a gene: 8. Per the germline V gene, CDR1 is MNHEY and CDR2 is SVGAGI. This CDR3 reads CASRRQGSGEKLFF. Here the CDR3 DNA reads TGTGCCAGCAGACGACAGGGTTCGGGTGAAAAACTGTTTTTT.

CDR3 amino acids: CASRGSGAKNTGELFF. CDR3 sequence (DNA): TGCGCCAGCAGGGGTAGCGGGGCGAAGAACACCGGGGAGCTGTTTTTT. The chain employs TRBV10-2 and TRBJ2-2; the match to TRBD2 covers 8 bases. V lost 6 bases, J lost 1 base, and 7 bases stayed unmatched. This CDR3 contains 16 residues. In germline, CDR1 is WSHSY, CDR2 SAAADI.

As concerns this clone: One end of the junction is discordant with germline, which a read error may explain. The chain carries TRBV5-1 and TRBJ2-3, with a weak D call TRBD2 (6 bases). This CDR3 region has 13 residues. Germline V lookup: CDR1 SGHRS, CDR2 YFSETQ. CDR3 sequence: CASSLESAGPTTF. The CDR3 region has the DNA TGCGCCAGCAGCTTGGAGAGTGCGGGGCCTACGACATTT.